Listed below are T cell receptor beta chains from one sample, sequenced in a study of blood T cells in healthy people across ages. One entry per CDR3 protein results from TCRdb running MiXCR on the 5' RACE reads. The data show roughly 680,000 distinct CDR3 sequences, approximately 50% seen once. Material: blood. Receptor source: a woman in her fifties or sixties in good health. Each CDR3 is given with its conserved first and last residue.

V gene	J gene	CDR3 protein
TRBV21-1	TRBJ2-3	CASSKGERFTDTQYF
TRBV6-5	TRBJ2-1	CASSSRLAEDNEQFF
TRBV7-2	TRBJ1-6	CASSLDAGGGSPLHF
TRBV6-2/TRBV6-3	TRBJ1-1	CASREGAWTEAFF
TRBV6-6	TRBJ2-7	CASSKNSGNDPYEQYF
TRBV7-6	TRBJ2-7	CASSPDGSAAYEQYF
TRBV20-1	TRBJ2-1	CSAPLPGRSSYNEQFF
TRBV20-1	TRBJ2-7	CSARDLRTYEQYF
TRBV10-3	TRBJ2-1	CAIGTGEHNEQFF
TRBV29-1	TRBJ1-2	CSVAGANYGYTF
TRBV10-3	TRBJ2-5	CAINGGRGQETQYF
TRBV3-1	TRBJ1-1	CASSQGQDGAFF
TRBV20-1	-	CSASAGWTSYEQYF
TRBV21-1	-	CASLPGQAVDEQYF
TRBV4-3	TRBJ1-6	CASSFDDRVERSNSPLHF
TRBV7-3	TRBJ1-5	CASSLTAGIGQPQHF
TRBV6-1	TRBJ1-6	CASSEIFQGDNSPLHF
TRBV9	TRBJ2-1	CASSNRDRGFGEQFF
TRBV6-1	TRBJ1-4	CASSEEAGTELFF
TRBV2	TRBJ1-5	CASSDDGTSQPQHF
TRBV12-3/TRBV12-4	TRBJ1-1	CASSFYRGAEAFF
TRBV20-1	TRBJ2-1	CSALSFTYNEQFF
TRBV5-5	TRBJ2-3	CASSPPELAGVDTQYF
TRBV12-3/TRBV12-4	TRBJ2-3	CASNLGQFTDTQYF
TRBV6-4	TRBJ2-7	CASSPGKLSYNEQYF
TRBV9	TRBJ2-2	CASTLRAVNTGELFF
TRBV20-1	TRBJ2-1	CSALTGLAGASSYNEQFF
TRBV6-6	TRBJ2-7	CASSYGAGVSEQYF
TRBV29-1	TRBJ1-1	CSVEGRQGASEAFF
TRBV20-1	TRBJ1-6	CSAFIPGQGLGSPLHF
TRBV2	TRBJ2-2	CASSEAQRGGWANTGELFF
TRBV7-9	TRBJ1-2	CASSRLGQGATYGYTF
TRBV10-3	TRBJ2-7	CAIGDGLSYEQYF
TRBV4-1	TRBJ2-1	CASSQDSLEREQFF
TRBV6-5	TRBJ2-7	CASSSPGRQSYEQYF
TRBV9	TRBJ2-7	CASSVAASRTYEQYF
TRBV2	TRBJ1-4	CASSEERQPREKLFF
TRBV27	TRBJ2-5	CASSSRLAGLTGQYF
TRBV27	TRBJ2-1	CASSFSGIYNEQFF
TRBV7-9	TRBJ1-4	CASSWDYEKLFF